These 2 T cell receptor beta chains originate from one sample sequenced in a study of pediatric ulcerative colitis. The data were produced by immunoSEQ multiplex PCR, yet TCRdb's version contains in-frame clones alone and is incomplete. The data show about 36,000 clones, approximately 87% seen once. Sequenced: blood. All receptors come from a girl aged 10-17 years with moderate ulcerative colitis.

The CDR3 loop is CASSFQNTGELFF. CDR3 DNA: TGCGCCAGCAGCTTCCAGAACACCGGGGAGCTGTTTTTT. The chain joins TRBV5-1 to TRBJ2-2; D uncertain. Germline CDR1 is SGHRS and CDR2 is YFSETQ. With 2 bases removed from V and 1 base from J, the gap between germline ends came to 3 bases. The CDR3 spans 13 residues.

This chain connects TRBV6-1 to TRBJ1-2; 9 bases are a match to TRBD1. Germline loops: CDR1 MNHNS, CDR2 SASEGT. Trimming at V came to 6 bases and at J to 4 bases, leaving 9 bases not matched to a gene. The CDR3 extends over 15 amino acids. The DNA for the CDR3 is TGTGCCAGCAGAAAAATACAGGGGGCGGGCTATGGCTACACCTTC. This gives the protein CASRKIQGAGYGYTF.